Each of the 24 T cell receptor beta chains below was sequenced from the same sample in a study of human T cells and chemical hapten exposure. Time point specified: healthy volunteer bleed at 2 weeks. Extraction yielded total RNA from whole blood (unfractionated). Each CDR3 protein gets one entry after TCRdb re-called the RACE reads with MiXCR. The sample contains 100,000 to 150,000 distinct CDR3 sequences, approximately 10% of which appear only once. Sequenced: whole blood. All receptors derive from a male donor in good health. Some clones in this sample may be carry-over from other donors' samples.

This clonotype was detected a few times. The chain has TRBV9 and TRBJ2-7; 7 positions agree with TRBD1. This CDR3 is built from 13 residues. The V segment lost 4 bases and the J segment 5 bases; nucleotides outside the gene matches: 6. Germline CDR1 reads SGDLS; CDR2 reads YYNGEE. The CDR3 nucleotides are TGTGCCAGCAGCAACGGACAGGTTGACGAGCAGTACTTC. Translating it yields CASSNGQVDEQYF.

The chain couples TRBV12-3 or TRBV12-4 to TRBJ2-6; no clear D. Trimming left V 7 bases short and J 0 bases short, with 7 bases between. The CDR3 totals 14 residues. The CDR3 spells CASISPSGANVLTF. CDR3 nucleotide sequence: TGTGCCAGCATCTCCCCCTCTGGGGCCAACGTCCTGACTTTC.

This clonotype was observed once. A much larger clone is a single base away; this may be a read error. Since no conserved phenylalanine or tryptophan closes the CDR3, a read error is the likely cause. The genes are TRBV4-1 and TRBJ1-6; TRBD1 matches at 7 bases. The length of the CDR3 is 14 residues. Per the germline V gene, CDR1 is MGHRA and CDR2 is YSYEKL. V lost 4 bases and J lost 7; bases outside the gene matches: 4. CDR3 sequence (DNA): TGCGCCAGCAGCCGGACAGGTGGCAATTCACCCCTCCACTAT. Encoded protein: CASSRTGGNSPLHY.

This clonotype came up many times. The chain carries TRBV7-9 and TRBJ2-1, with 9 positions matching TRBD1. This CDR3 region has 19 residues. Germline V gene lookup returns CDR1 SEHNR and CDR2 FQNEAQ (reference sequence). V shed 5 bases, J shed 0 bases, and the junction held 14 bases outside the gene matches. The CDR3 here is CASSPPSGTGQSSYNEQFF. The CDR3 bases are TGTGCCAGCAGCCCTCCCTCCGGGACAGGGCAAAGCTCCTACAATGAGCAGTTCTTC.

This clonotype was recorded a few times. V gene TRBV7-9 combines with J gene TRBJ1-2; D remains unclear. The V end was cut by 5 bases, the J end by 2 bases, with 9 bases between. CDR3 length: 13 residues. Germline V gene sequence: CDR1 SEHNR, CDR2 FQNEAQ (reference sequence). In nucleotides, the CDR3 is TGTGCCAGCAGCCATCCAGTCAACTATGGCTACACCTTC. This gives the protein CASSHPVNYGYTF.

This clonotype has at least ten counts. The V call is TRBV20-1, the J call TRBJ2-1; 11 positions agree with TRBD2. Germline V gene lookup returns CDR1 DFQATT and CDR2 SNEGSKA (reference sequence). V was pared by 2 bases and J by 3 bases, with 6 bases of the junction left unmatched. The length of the CDR3 is 16 residues. The CDR3 sequence is CSARSPGTSGYNEQFF. CDR3 in DNA: TGCAGTGCTAGATCCCCTGGGACTAGCGGCTACAATGAGCAGTTCTTC.

This clonotype was seen only a few times. The chain couples TRBV4-1 to TRBJ1-1, with D possibly TRBD1 on 6 matching bases. The germline gives CDR1 MGHRA, CDR2 YSYEKL. Trimming took 2 bases from V and 0 from J, leaving 16 bases between them. The CDR3 sequence is 17 residues long. For the CDR3, the DNA is TGCGCCAGCAGCCAACCCCAGGGGCAGCTAATGAACACTGAAGCTTTCTTT. This sequence encodes CASSQPQGQLMNTEAFF.

Details on this clonotype: Its ends do not fully match the called genes, so a read error is possible. V is TRBV5-6 and J is TRBJ1-6; D remains unclear. This CDR3 is built from 16 residues. Germline CDR1 and CDR2: SGHDT and YYEEEE. This CDR3 is CASSQPGRSYNSHLHF. The CDR3 nucleotides read TGTGCCAGCAGCCAACCGGGAAGGTCCTATAATTCACACCTCCACTTT.

V usage is TRBV30 and J usage is TRBJ2-1, with D perhaps TRBD1 (5 bases). The V gene lost 0 bases and the J gene lost 4 bases, with 10 bases spanning the gap. From germline, CDR1 is GTSNPN and CDR2 SVGIG (reference sequence). This CDR3 contains 14 residues. The CDR3, as DNA: TGTGCCTGGAGTGTATGGGGCGGATACAATGAGCAGTTCTTC. It codes for CAWSVWGGYNEQFF. Drawing the rest from reference TRBV30 and TRBJ2-1, the complete variable domain is SQTIHQWPATLVQPVGSPLSLECTVEGTSNPNLYWYRQAAGRGLQLLFYSVGIGQISSEVPQNLSASRPQDRQFILSSKKLLLSDSGFYLCAWSVWGGYNEQFFGPGTRLTVL.

In this sample, this clonotype turned up a few times. The rearrangement uses TRBV12-3 or TRBV12-4 and TRBJ1-5; weak D call: TRBD1 (6 bases). Trimming cost V 0 bases and J 4 bases, with 16 bases left between them. This CDR3 is built from 17 residues. The CDR3 loop reads CASSLAMAGALNQPQHF. The DNA for the CDR3 is TGTGCCAGCAGTTTAGCGATGGCAGGGGCCCTAAATCAGCCCCAGCATTTT.

In its sample, this clonotype was seen a few times. This sequence joins TRBV29-1 and TRBJ2-1, with 9 bases aligning to TRBD1. The J segment lost 6 bases and the V segment lost 0 bases, leaving 6 bases of the junction unmatched. Germline V gene data show CDR1 as SQVTM and CDR2 as ANQGSEA. There are 15 residues in the CDR3. The chain's CDR3 is CSVEERGQGSNEQFF. CDR3 nucleotide sequence: TGCAGCGTTGAAGAGCGCGGACAGGGGTCCAATGAGCAGTTCTTC.

This clonotype has a handful of counts. The chain has TRBV19 and TRBJ2-2; the D gene is possibly TRBD1 (5 bases). Germline values: CDR1 LNHDA, CDR2 SQIVND (reference sequence). With 7 bases removed from V and 6 bases from J, the gap between germline ends came to 18 bases. The CDR3 has 15 amino acids. In nucleotides, the CDR3 is TGTGCCAGTAAACATCAGGGCGGAGATGCCGGGGAGCTGTTTTTT. Its protein product is CASKHQGGDAGELFF.

This clonotype was detected ten times or more. Written as DNA, the CDR3 is TGTGCCAGCAGTTCCGGGGGTCGCCAGTTCTTC. This codes for CASSSGGRQFF. V and J are TRBV6-2 or TRBV6-3 and TRBJ2-1; tentative D call: TRBD2 (6 bases). There are 11 residues in the CDR3. Germline V lookup: CDR1 MNHEY, CDR2 SVGEGT. With 4 bases removed from V and 13 bases from J, the gap between germline ends came to 11 bases.

This clonotype was counted only a few times. The V call is TRBV20-1, the J call TRBJ1-3; D call uncertain. The V and J ends lost 4 bases and 2 bases respectively, with 3 bases between them. The CDR3 covers 11 residues. Germline CDR1 reads DFQATT; CDR2 reads SNEGSKA (reference sequence). The CDR3 DNA sequence: TGCAGTGCTATGCCTGGAAACACCATATATTTT. Its translation is CSAMPGNTIYF.

There are a few counts of this clonotype. The V call is TRBV18, the J call TRBJ2-7; TRBD2 might be the D (6 bases). This CDR3 spans 13 amino acids. Deletions cut 4 bases from V and 6 bases from J, with 13 bases between. Looked up from germline, CDR1 is KGHSH and CDR2 is LQKENI. CDR3 DNA sequence: TGTGCCAGCTCACTCCCGGAGGGTCTCGAGCAGTACTTC. Its protein product is CASSLPEGLEQYF.

The genes are TRBV20-1 and TRBJ2-7; 12 positions agree with TRBD2. The CDR3 covers 13 residues. Trimming at V came to 6 bases and at J to 4 bases, leaving 4 bases not matched to a gene. CDR1 and CDR2 from the germline V gene are DFQATT and SNEGSKA (reference sequence). The CDR3 is CSAETSGGYEQYF. The DNA for the CDR3 is TGCAGTGCAGAAACTAGCGGGGGGTACGAGCAGTACTTC.

The chain uses TRBV6-2 or TRBV6-3 and TRBJ1-1, with TRBD1 matching 7 bases. V shed 6 bases, J shed 7 bases, and the junction held 11 bases outside the gene matches. This CDR3 is 14 amino acids long. Germline V gives CDR1 MNHEY, CDR2 SVGEGT. The CDR3 loop is CASSLTGTTIEAFF. Here the CDR3 DNA reads TGTGCCAGCAGCCTGACAGGGACGACGATTGAAGCTTTCTTT.

This clonotype has a handful of counts. The chain recombines TRBV6-1 with TRBJ1-1, with D possibly matching TRBD1 (5 bases). Germline lookup yields CDR1 MNHNS and CDR2 SASEGT. Deletions cut 1 base from V and 1 base from J, with 7 bases between. There are 14 residues in the CDR3. The CDR3 coding sequence is TGTGCCAGCAGTGAAGGGACACGGAACACTGAAGCTTTCTTT. Translating it yields CASSEGTRNTEAFF.

The V call is TRBV6-5, the J call TRBJ2-3; TRBD1 agrees at 8 bases. CDR3 length: 14 residues. Germline V gene data show CDR1 as MNHEY and CDR2 as SVGAGI. V trimming: 5 bases; J trimming: 5 bases; junction bases outside the gene matches: 6. The CDR3 nucleotides read TGTGCCAGCAGTACAGACAGGGGAGGAGATACGCAGTATTTT. Translating gives CASSTDRGGDTQYF.

The chain uses TRBV6-2 or TRBV6-3 and TRBJ2-3; tentatively, D is TRBD2 (5 bases). V was pared by 5 bases and J by 9 bases, with 15 bases between. This CDR3 is built from 13 residues. CDR1 and CDR2 (germline): MNHEY, SVGEGT. This chain's CDR3 is CASSGLPPGTQYF. CDR3 nucleotides: TGTGCCAGCAGTGGACTCCCACCGGGGACGCAGTATTTT.

In this sample, this clonotype turned up a few times. The chain has TRBV11-2 and TRBJ2-3; D gene ambiguous. This CDR3 is 13 amino acids long. Deletions cut 5 bases from V and 4 bases from J, with 10 bases between. The germline gives CDR1 SGHAT, CDR2 FQNNGV. In DNA, the CDR3 is TGTGCCAGCAGCGCCACCCCCCCAGATACGCAGTATTTT. Protein product: CASSATPPDTQYF.

This clonotype turned up a few times. The chain links TRBV29-1 to TRBJ1-1; 9 bases are shared with TRBD1. After removal of 4 bases from V and 3 bases from J, the junction contained 6 bases not matched to a gene. The CDR3 runs to 14 residues. Germline V gives CDR1 SQVTM, CDR2 ANQGSEA. CDR3 coding DNA: TGCAGCGTTGGTGGGGACAGGGCGGACACTGAAGCTTTCTTT. Protein sequence: CSVGGDRADTEAFF.

This clonotype was found a few times. V gene TRBV5-4 combines with J gene TRBJ1-6, with D hard to call. V lost 4 bases and J lost 8, with 16 bases in between. This CDR3 is built from 15 residues. Germline CDR1 SGHNT, CDR2 YYREEE (reference sequence). The CDR3 sequence is CASSPPPGGDSPLHF. In DNA, the CDR3 is TGTGCCAGCAGCCCCCCCCCGGGCGGGGATTCACCCCTCCACTTT.

This clonotype has only a few counts. V gene TRBV5-1 combines with J gene TRBJ2-1, with TRBD2 identical over 16 bases. Germline V gene data show CDR1 as SGHRS and CDR2 as YFSETQ. This CDR3 has 17 residues. The junction had 7 bases not matched to a gene; V was cut back by 4 bases and J by 6 bases. The CDR3 reads CASSGGLAGGHPNEQFF. The CDR3 DNA follows: TGCGCCAGCAGCGGGGGACTAGCGGGGGGGCATCCCAATGAGCAGTTCTTC.